The 26 T cell receptor beta chains reported below all come from one sample, sequenced in a study of blood T cell repertoires in COVID-19. Some clones are missing from TCRdb's copy, which holds only in-frame ones; the method was immunoSEQ multiplex PCR. In the table there are roughly 200,000 clones, about 86% of which are singletons. Sequencing used peripheral blood. These TCRs come from a middle-aged man with active or convalescent COVID-19.

The chain couples TRBV5-6 to TRBJ1-2; TRBD1 is a possible D gene (6 bases). From germline, CDR1 is SGHDT and CDR2 YYEEEE. This CDR3 has 14 amino acids. V lost 0 bases, J lost 2 bases, and 8 bases lay in between. CDR3 in DNA: TGTGCCAGCAGCTTGGGGACAGTCAACTATGGCTACACCTTC. It specifies CASSLGTVNYGYTF.

This clone was observed a single time. The CDR3 protein is CASLRQGNEQYF. DNA of the CDR3: TGTGCCAGCCTTCGGCAGGGCAACGAGCAGTACTTC. This rearrangement joins TRBV27 to TRBJ2-7; D is perhaps TRBD1 (5 bases). V lost 8 bases to trimming and J lost 5 bases, with 13 bases between them. This CDR3 has 12 residues. Germline V lookup: CDR1 MNHEY, CDR2 SMNVEV (reference sequence).

V gene TRBV24-1 combines with J gene TRBJ2-6; TRBD1 aligns across 7 bases. CDR3 size: 16 residues. V lost 3 bases, J lost 2 bases, and 3 bases stayed unmatched. Germline V gives CDR1 KGHDR, CDR2 SFDVKD. The CDR3 DNA sequence: TGTGCCACCAGTGATCATACAGGGGCTGGGGCCAACGTCCTGACTTTC. It encodes CATSDHTGAGANVLTF.

V usage is TRBV7-2 and J usage is TRBJ2-2, with D unclear. CDR1 is SGHTA and CDR2 is FQGNSA in the germline V gene. Trimming took 3 bases from V and 0 from J, leaving 5 bases between them. This CDR3 has 14 residues. CDR3 residues: CASSFQANTGELFF. Here the CDR3 DNA reads TGTGCCAGCAGCTTCCAGGCGAACACCGGGGAGCTGTTTTTT.

J is TRBJ1-1 and V is TRBV18; the D is unclear. CDR1 and CDR2 from the germline V gene are KGHSH and LQKENI. Trimming took 2 bases from V and 5 from J, leaving 18 bases between them. The CDR3 totals 16 residues. CDR3 sequence (DNA): TGTGCCAGCTCACCATACAGCGGGAGCGAGAATACTGAAGCTTTCTTT. Residues: CASSPYSGSENTEAFF.

A few counts support this clone. The rearrangement uses TRBV28 and TRBJ1-2, with D possibly TRBD1 on 5 matching bases. The CDR3 runs to 15 residues. Germline CDR1 is MDHEN and CDR2 is SYDVKM. Trimming took 5 bases from V and 8 from J, leaving 21 bases between them. CDR3 sequence: CASSAAGRTFGGYTF. CDR3 nucleotides: TGTGCCAGCAGTGCGGCGGGACGGACGTTTGGCGGCTACACCTTC.

This clone is a singleton in its sample. V gene TRBV11-2 combines with J gene TRBJ1-5; a possible D gene is TRBD1 (6 bases). V lost 4 bases, J lost 6 bases, and 19 bases lay in between. Germline-derived CDR1 and CDR2 are SGHAT and FQNNGV. This CDR3 has 16 residues. CDR3 region: CASSSTAGPGAQPQHF. CDR3 nucleotide sequence: TGTGCCAGCAGCTCCACCGCAGGGCCAGGGGCTCAGCCCCAGCATTTT.

This clone came up a few times. This chain links TRBV30 with TRBJ1-2, with D hard to call. Trimming stripped 4 bases from V and 0 bases from J, with 9 bases between. Per the germline V gene, CDR1 is GTSNPN and CDR2 is SVGIG (reference sequence). The CDR3 totals 13 residues. CDR3 nucleotides: TGTGCCTGGACAGACTCAACTAACTATGGCTACACCTTC. Protein product: CAWTDSTNYGYTF.

CDR3 amino acids: CASSLRLAVRGEQYF. Here the CDR3 DNA reads TGTGCCAGCAGTCTGCGACTAGCGGTCAGGGGGGAGCAGTACTTC. The chain joins TRBV27 to TRBJ2-7; 9 nucleotides line up with TRBD2. This CDR3 region has 15 residues. Germline CDR1 is MNHEY and CDR2 is SMNVEV (reference sequence). V lost 5 bases and J lost 7; bases outside the gene matches: 12.

This clone was seen a handful of times. The V and J genes are TRBV7-9 and TRBJ1-3, with TRBD1 matching 7 bases. Germline V lookup: CDR1 SEHNR, CDR2 FQNEAQ (reference sequence). J was trimmed by 7 bases and V by 1 base; bases with no gene match: 7. CDR3 size: 15 residues. The CDR3 region has the DNA TGTGCCAGCAGCTTAGGAGCAGGGGGTCCGAACACCATATATTTT. Its translation: CASSLGAGGPNTIYF.

The chain employs TRBV5-1 and TRBJ2-1; 11 nucleotides match TRBD2. With V trimmed by 4 bases and J by 2 bases, 5 bases remained unmatched. Germline V CDR1 and CDR2: SGHRS, YFSETQ. The CDR3 totals 16 residues. The CDR3 here is CASSLATSGTYNEQFF. The CDR3 bases are TGCGCCAGCAGCCTGGCGACTAGCGGGACCTACAATGAGCAGTTCTTC.

J is TRBJ2-1 and V is TRBV5-1, with a tentative D call TRBD1 (6 bases). The CDR3 spans 13 residues. Trimming shortened V by 3 bases and J by 6 bases, and 10 bases separated the two germline ends. Germline CDR1 reads SGHRS; CDR2 reads YFSETQ. The DNA for the CDR3 is TGCGCCAGCAGCTCCAGGGGTGGCAATGAGCAGTTCTTC. Protein product: CASSSRGGNEQFF.

The chain employs TRBV5-1 and TRBJ1-2; D perhaps matches TRBD1 (5 bases). V shed 2 bases and J shed 2 bases, with 13 bases lying between them. This CDR3 is built from 15 residues. CDR1 and CDR2 (germline): SGHRS, YFSETQ. This CDR3 reads CASSFAGFPNYGYTF. CDR3 nucleotide sequence: TGCGCCAGCAGCTTTGCAGGGTTTCCAAACTATGGCTACACCTTC.

The chain carries TRBV7-2 and TRBJ2-3; 8 nucleotides agree with TRBD2. J lost 4 bases, V lost 3 bases, and 6 bases had no gene match. The CDR3 spans 15 residues. From germline, CDR1 is SGHTA and CDR2 FQGNSA. The CDR3 reads CASSFVSGGADTQYF. The CDR3 DNA reads TGTGCCAGCAGCTTTGTGAGCGGGGGAGCAGATACGCAGTATTTT. The full variable domain, rest sourced from reference TRBV7-2 and TRBJ2-3, is GAGVSQSPSNKVTEKGKDVELRCDPISGHTALYWYRQSLGQGLEFLIYFQGNSAPDKSGLPSDRFSAERTGGSVSTLTIQRTQQEDSAVYLCASSFVSGGADTQYFGPGTRLTVL.

This clone showed up just once. The chain is built from TRBV19 and TRBJ2-2, with 8 nucleotides matching TRBD1. Germline trimming cut 7 bases from V and 6 bases from J; bases unmatched to any gene: 16. Per germline, CDR1 LNHDA and CDR2 SQIVND (reference sequence). The CDR3 length is 17 residues. The CDR3 loop reads CASTRTGGSVKAGELFF. CDR3 DNA sequence: TGTGCCAGTACGCGAACAGGGGGGTCCGTAAAGGCCGGGGAGCTGTTTTTT.

The chain couples TRBV4-1 to TRBJ2-7, with TRBD2 matching over 11 bases. The CDR3 loop spans 16 amino acids. Germline V CDR1 and CDR2: MGHRA, YSYEKL. With 4 bases clipped from V and 8 bases from J, the junction kept 13 bases outside the gene matches. CDR3 loop: CASSPYSGRALKKQYF. Written as DNA, the CDR3 is TGCGCCAGCAGCCCATATAGCGGGAGGGCCCTCAAAAAGCAGTACTTC.

This chain connects TRBV12-3 or TRBV12-4 to TRBJ1-2; D unclear. V shed 2 bases and J shed 6 bases, with 7 bases lying between them. The CDR3 spans 12 residues. The CDR3 sequence: CASSLMQNGYTF. Written as DNA, the CDR3 is TGTGCCAGCAGTTTAATGCAGAATGGCTACACCTTC.

The chain employs TRBV5-1 and TRBJ2-5; possible D gene TRBD2, 5 bases. With 0 bases removed from V and 0 bases from J, the gap between germline ends came to 12 bases. Germline V gives CDR1 SGHRS, CDR2 YFSETQ. CDR3 length equals 16 residues. The CDR3 reads CASSLAWPGYQETQYF. Here the CDR3 DNA reads TGCGCCAGCAGCTTGGCCTGGCCGGGGTACCAAGAGACCCAGTACTTC.

The chain links TRBV2 to TRBJ2-5; 10 bases agree with TRBD2. J gave up 5 bases and V 8 bases, and 8 bases lay outside the gene matches. The CDR3 contains 14 residues. In germline, CDR1 is SNHLY, CDR2 FYNNEI. The CDR3 nucleotides are TGTGCCAGCGGCCTAGCGGGGGTTATGGAGACCCAGTACTTC. This gives the protein CASGLAGVMETQYF.

This chain uses TRBV5-8 with TRBJ2-1; 8 bases fit TRBD2. The length of the CDR3 is 15 residues. Germline V gives CDR1 SGHTS, CDR2 YDEGEE. V was clipped by 2 bases and J by 12 bases; unmatched bases: 13. CDR3 DNA: TGTGCCAGCAGCTTCCGAGCGGGGGCGGCGTTAGGGCAGTTCTTC. It translates to CASSFRAGAALGQFF.

This clone occurred once. This CDR3 reads CSVFGLWGEGYTF. CDR3 nucleotide sequence: TGCAGCGTCTTTGGACTGTGGGGAGAGGGCTACACCTTC. The genes are TRBV29-1 and TRBJ1-2; D is uncertain. The V end lost 6 bases, the J end lost 8 bases, and 19 bases lay between the germline ends. The germline V gene has CDR1 SQVTM and CDR2 ANQGSEA. The CDR3 extends over 13 amino acids.

This chain links TRBV19 with TRBJ1-6; possibly TRBD1 for D (5 bases). There are 16 residues in the CDR3. Trimming stripped 6 bases from V and 7 bases from J, with 19 bases between. Germline loops: CDR1 LNHDA, CDR2 SQIVND (reference sequence). CDR3 amino acids: CASSREPGLMNSPLHF. The CDR3 nucleotides are TGTGCCAGTAGCCGAGAACCGGGACTGATGAATTCACCCCTCCACTTT.

The rearrangement uses TRBV5-1 and TRBJ1-5; a possible D gene is TRBD1 (6 bases). The CDR3 consists of 13 residues. Trimming cost V 5 bases and J 6 bases, with 12 bases left between them. Germline values: CDR1 SGHRS, CDR2 YFSETQ. The CDR3 sequence is CASRRTEGQPQHF. The CDR3, as DNA: TGCGCCAGCAGACGGACAGAAGGTCAGCCCCAGCATTTT. The full variable domain, in which reference TRBV5-1 and TRBJ1-5 provide the parts outside the CDR3, is KAGVTQTPRYLIKTRGQQVTLSCSPISGHRSVSWYQQTPGQGLQFLFEYFSETQRNKGNFPGRFSGRQFSNSRSEMNVSTLELGDSALYLCASRRTEGQPQHFGDGTRLSIL.

The chain recombines TRBV7-2 with TRBJ1-1; 8 bases are shared with TRBD1. The germline V gene encodes CDR1 SGHTA and CDR2 FQGNSA. V lost 1 base, J lost 7 bases, and 5 bases stayed unmatched. The CDR3 is 14 residues long. The CDR3 reads CASSLVYRGVEAFF. In nucleotides, the CDR3 is TGTGCCAGCAGCTTAGTGTACAGGGGGGTTGAAGCTTTCTTT.

The chain recombines TRBV29-1 with TRBJ1-4; D ambiguous. This CDR3 is 13 amino acids long. CDR1 and CDR2 (germline): SQVTM, ANQGSEA. V lost 4 bases and J 0 bases, leaving 6 bases between the germline ends. The CDR3 DNA follows: TGCAGCGTTGGGCAGACAACTAATGAAAAACTGTTTTTT. Residues: CSVGQTTNEKLFF. Filled out from reference TRBV29-1 and TRBJ1-4, the complete variable domain reads SAVISQKPSRDICQRGTSLTIQCQVDSQVTMMFWYRQQPGQSLTLIATANQGSEATYESGFVIDKFPISRPNLTFSTLTVSNMSPEDSSIYLCSVGQTTNEKLFFGSGTQLSVL.

The rearrangement links TRBV11-3 to TRBJ2-1; tentatively, D is TRBD1 (6 bases). V was pared by 2 bases and J by 8 bases, with 19 bases between. There are 16 residues in the CDR3. Germline loops: CDR1 SGHNT, CDR2 YENEEA. The CDR3 DNA sequence: TGTGCCAGCAGCTTATGGACAGCCACAAAGGGGGATGAGCAGTTCTTC. It yields the protein CASSLWTATKGDEQFF.